This TCR beta chain derives from a study of shared clonotypes between healthy human individuals. Memory CD4+ cells were the fraction left after CD45RA+ naive selection. Sequencing was at deep level. Profiling relied on immunoSEQ multiplex PCR, and the TCRdb table lists in-frame clones only, not all of them. The table has a few million clones, 93% seen once; the top ten hold 0.35% to 0.45%. V dropped 3 bases and J dropped 0 bases, with 10 bases sitting between them. Germline CDR1 SGHNT, CDR2 YYREEE (reference sequence). The CDR3 extends over 14 amino acids. Broader study findings: Generally, estimated richness proved larger in naive subsets than it did in memory subsets. Four donors held 4.5% to 5% of naive CD4 clonotypes in common.

As to this clone: The target antigen is unknown.

The TCR comes from a man aged 18 to 30 in good health. Some clones in this sample may be carry-over from other donors' samples. The chain has TRBV5-4 and TRBJ2-7; D ambiguous. Sequencing used naive CD4+ T cells from PBMCs. Subset: CD45RA+ positively selected. The CDR3 bases are TGTGCCAGCAGCTCCAGTTCTAACTCCTACGAGCAGTACTTC. Translated, it gives CASSSSSNSYEQYF.